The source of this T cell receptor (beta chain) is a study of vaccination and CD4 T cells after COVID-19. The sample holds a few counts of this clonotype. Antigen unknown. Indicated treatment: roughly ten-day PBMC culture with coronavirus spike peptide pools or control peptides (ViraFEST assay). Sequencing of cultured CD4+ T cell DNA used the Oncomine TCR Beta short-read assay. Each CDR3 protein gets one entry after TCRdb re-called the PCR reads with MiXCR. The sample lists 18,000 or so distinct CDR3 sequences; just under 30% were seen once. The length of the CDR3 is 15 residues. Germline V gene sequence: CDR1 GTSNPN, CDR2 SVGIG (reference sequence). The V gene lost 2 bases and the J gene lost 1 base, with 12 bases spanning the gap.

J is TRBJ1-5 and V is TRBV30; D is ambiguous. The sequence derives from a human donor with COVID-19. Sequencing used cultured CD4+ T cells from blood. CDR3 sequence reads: CAWSHYGTSNQPQHF. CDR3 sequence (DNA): TGTGCCTGGAGTCATTACGGAACCAGCAATCAGCCCCAGCATTTT.